What follows describes a single T cell receptor (beta chain). These data are taken from a study of blood T cell repertoires in COVID-19. The wider study: Sources were T cells, B-cell-depleted T cells, or PBMCs; the material itself was cDNA or gDNA.

Source study methods: Quantification of nucleated cells was approximated via reference gene primer amplification. Produced via immunoSEQ multiplex PCR; TCRdb's table is partial and in-frame only. That table supplies the V and J calls and clone size; D and trimming were determined from the DNA. The sample records approximately 160,000 clones, approximately 90% being singletons. Trimming pared 3 bases from V and 3 bases from J, leaving 10 bases between. Per the germline V gene, CDR1 is SGDLS and CDR2 is YYNGEE. The CDR3 runs to 13 residues. This clonotype was sampled from a man in his fifties or sixties with acute or convalescent COVID-19. This chain links TRBV9 with TRBJ2-7; weak D call: TRBD2 (5 bases). Source material: peripheral blood. The CDR3 DNA follows: TGTGCCAGCAGCGCCCCCGGGAACTACGAGCAGTACGTC. It yields the protein CASSAPGNYEQYV.